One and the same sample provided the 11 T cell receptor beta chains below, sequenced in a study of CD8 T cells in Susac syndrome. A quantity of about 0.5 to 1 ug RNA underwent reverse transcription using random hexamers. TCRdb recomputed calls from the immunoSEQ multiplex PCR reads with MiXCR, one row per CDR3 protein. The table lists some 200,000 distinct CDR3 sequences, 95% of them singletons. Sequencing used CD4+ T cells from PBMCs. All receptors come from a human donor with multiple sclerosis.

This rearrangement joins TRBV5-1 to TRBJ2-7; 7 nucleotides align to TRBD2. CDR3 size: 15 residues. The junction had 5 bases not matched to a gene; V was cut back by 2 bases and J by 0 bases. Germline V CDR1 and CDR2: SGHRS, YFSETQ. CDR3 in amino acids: CASSFSSGSSYEQYF. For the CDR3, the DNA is TGCGCCAGCAGCTTTTCTAGCGGTAGCTCCTACGAGCAGTACTTC. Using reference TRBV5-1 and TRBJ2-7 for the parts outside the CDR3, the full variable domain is KAGVTQTPRYLIKTRGQQVTLSCSPISGHRSVSWYQQTPGQGLQFLFEYFSETQRNKGNFPGRFSGRQFSNSRSEMNVSTLELGDSALYLCASSFSSGSSYEQYFGPGTRLTVT.

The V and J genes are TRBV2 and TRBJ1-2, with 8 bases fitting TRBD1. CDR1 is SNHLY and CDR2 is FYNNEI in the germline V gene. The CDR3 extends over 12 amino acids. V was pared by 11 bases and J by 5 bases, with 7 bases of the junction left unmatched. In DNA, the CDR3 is TGTGCCTTCTCGACAGGGGCGTATGGCTACACCTTC. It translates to CAFSTGAYGYTF.

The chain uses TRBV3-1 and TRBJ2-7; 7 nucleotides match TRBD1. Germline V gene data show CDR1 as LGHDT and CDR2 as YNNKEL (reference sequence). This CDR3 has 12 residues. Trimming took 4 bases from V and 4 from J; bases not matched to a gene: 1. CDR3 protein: CASSRTGYEQYF. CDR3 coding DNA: TGTGCCAGCAGCCGGACAGGTTACGAGCAGTACTTC.

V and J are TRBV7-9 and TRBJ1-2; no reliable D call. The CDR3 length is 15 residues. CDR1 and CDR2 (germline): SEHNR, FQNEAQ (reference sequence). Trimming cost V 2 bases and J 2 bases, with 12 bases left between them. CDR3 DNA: TGTGCCAGCAGCTTAACCAGAGGAACAAACTATGGCTACACCTTC. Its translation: CASSLTRGTNYGYTF.

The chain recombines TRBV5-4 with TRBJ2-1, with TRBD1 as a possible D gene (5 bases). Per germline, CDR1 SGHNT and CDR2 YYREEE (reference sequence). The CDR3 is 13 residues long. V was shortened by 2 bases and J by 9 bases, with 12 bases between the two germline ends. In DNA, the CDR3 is TGTGCCAGCAGCTTTGGCCAGGGTAGTGAGCAGTTCTTC. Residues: CASSFGQGSEQFF.

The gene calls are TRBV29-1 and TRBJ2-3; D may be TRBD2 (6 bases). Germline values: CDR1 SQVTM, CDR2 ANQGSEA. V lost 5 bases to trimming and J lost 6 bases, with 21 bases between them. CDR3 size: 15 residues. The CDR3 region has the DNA TGCAGCGTTTACGCGACCGGGACTGTCGGGGATACGCAGTATTTT. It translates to CSVYATGTVGDTQYF.

Here the CDR3 reads CASSYSSGTGAYEQYF. The CDR3 region has the DNA TGTGCCAGCAGTTACTCGTCGGGGACAGGTGCCTACGAGCAGTACTTC. The chain couples TRBV6-5 to TRBJ2-7; 8 bases fit TRBD1. Looked up from germline, CDR1 is MNHEY and CDR2 is SVGAGI. V lost 0 bases to trimming and J lost 2 bases; unmatched junction nucleotides: 6. This CDR3 comprises 16 residues.

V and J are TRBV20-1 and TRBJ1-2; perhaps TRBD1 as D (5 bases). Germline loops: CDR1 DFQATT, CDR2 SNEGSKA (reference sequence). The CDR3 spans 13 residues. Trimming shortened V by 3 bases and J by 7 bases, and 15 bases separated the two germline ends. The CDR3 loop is CSASPGIGVGYTF. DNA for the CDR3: TGCAGTGCTAGTCCAGGGATAGGGGTTGGCTACACCTTC.

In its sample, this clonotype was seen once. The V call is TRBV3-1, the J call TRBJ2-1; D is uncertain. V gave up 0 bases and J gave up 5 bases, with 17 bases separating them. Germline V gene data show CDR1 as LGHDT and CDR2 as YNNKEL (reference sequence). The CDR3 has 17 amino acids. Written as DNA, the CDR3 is TGTGCCAGCAGCCAAGAGGGGTCGCGGAGTTGGGACAATGAGCAGTTCTTC. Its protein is CASSQEGSRSWDNEQFF.

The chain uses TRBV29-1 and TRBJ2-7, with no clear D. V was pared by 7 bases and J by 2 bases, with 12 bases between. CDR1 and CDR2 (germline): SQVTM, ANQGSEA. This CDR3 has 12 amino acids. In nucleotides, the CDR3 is TGCAGCGCGTCGATCGAGGCCTACGAGCAGTACTTC. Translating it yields CSASIEAYEQYF.

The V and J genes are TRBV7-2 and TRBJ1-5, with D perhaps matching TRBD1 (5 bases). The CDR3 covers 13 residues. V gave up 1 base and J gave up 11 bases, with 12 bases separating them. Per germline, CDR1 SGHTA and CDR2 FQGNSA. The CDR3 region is CASSLDRGGAQHF. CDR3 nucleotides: TGTGCCAGCAGCTTAGATCGCGGGGGAGCCCAGCATTTT.